This TCR beta chain comes out of a study of neurological immune-mediated disorders (dated by TCRdb to about 2019). For the study in its entirety: Of the approximately 34 multiple sclerosis patients, around 30 had relapsing-remitting MS and 3 had secondary progressive MS. Of the 65 to 70 subjects in the cohort, about 14 were HAM/TSP patients, roughly 35 were multiple sclerosis patients, and some 20 were healthy controls. Peripheral blood TCR-beta repertoires from patients with HTLV-I-associated myelopathy (HAM/TSP), patients with multiple sclerosis, and healthy controls were compared in the study using UMI-based sequencing. The 90 to 120 TCR-beta libraries covered PBMC samples along with longitudinal samples, technical triplicates, and paired sorted CD4+ and CD8+ T-cell subsets.

Including cysteine and phenylalanine, the CDR3 has 13 amino acids. The read is trimmed to its CDR3 DNA, 39 bases read in frame from base 1. Points the paper makes about the study in general: No association of the MS cluster with clinical or MRI features was observed, and the need for larger cohorts was stated by the authors. No identical CDR3 amino acid sequences were found to be shared among expanded clones across subjects, suggesting that TCR-beta repertoires were private in all groups. The highest TCR clonal expansion was observed in HAM/TSP patients, whereas the lowest was observed in MS patients, even when compared with healthy controls. In a phylogenetic analysis, the repertoires of 18 out of 34 MS patients fell into a single cluster of related CDR3 sequences, pointing to a possible signature at the repertoire level.

cDNA synthesis used template-switch 5'RACE with a primer carrying a 10-nucleotide random unique molecular identifier tagging each TCR transcript. Every sequencing run covered 15-18 subjects and yielded more than 200 million TCR-beta sequences. The RNeasy kit was used for extraction of total RNA. TCR-beta VDJ regions were amplified with primers for the TCR constant region and the 5'RACE anchor, using the KAPA Real-time Library Amplification kit. Sample indexes and Illumina adaptors were added in a first PCR, after which library yield was increased in a second PCR. After Ampure bead purification, the roughly 650 bp TCR product was size-selected on a 2% E-gel SizeSelection system. Before pooling, library quality was assessed on a Bioanalyzer, concentration was determined with Qubit, and library quantification was performed with the Kapa Library Quantification kit. Libraries were sequenced paired-end 2 x 150 bp on an Illumina HiSeq 2500. To increase sequence diversity, about 23-30% phiX was spiked into each library pool. As for the authors' bioinformatics: The UMI-based MiGEC pipeline processed quality-filtered reads and removed over 85% of raw TCR sequences during error correction. IMGT germline references were used for alignment of VDJ genes, and clonotypes were defined by a unique CDR3 amino acid sequence together with V-J genes. Clonal expansion, Shannon diversity, and CDR3 relatedness (CalcPairwiseDistances, ClusterSamples) were evaluated with VDJtools, and phylogenetic trees were built with CLCbio workbench. A clone was classed as expanded if it had 8 or more unique UMIs, a cutoff based on coefficient-of-variation modelling across technical triplicates. TCRdb applied fastp at Q25 and MiXCR to the public reads, then kept only in-frame beta chains. Here each entry gathers all rows of one CDR3 protein and keeps the most common genes and DNA. Here the V and J calls rest on TCRdb's processing, not on the authors' analysis. This sample has just over 50,000 distinct CDR3 sequences in its table, and about 3.7% of those were observed once. The top ten constitute about 5.4% of the sample.

This clonotype was seen many times. There is no known antigen for this receptor. A read error may produce the germline difference seen at one junction end. For unsorted PBMC libraries, 2 million PBMCs were used after storage in RNAlater at -80 degrees C until RNA extraction. The multiple sclerosis patients were enrolled in a US clinical protocol that evaluated disease progression with magnetic resonance imaging. Peripheral blood underwent Ficoll-Hypaque density gradient centrifugation to isolate PBMCs, which were then cryopreserved in liquid nitrogen. The clonotype originates from a man aged 40-55 years with multiple sclerosis. The rearrangement combines TRBV12-3 or TRBV12-4 with TRBJ1-6; TRBD1 might be the D gene, on 6 matching bases. The specimen sequenced was PBMCs. The CDR3: CASSLNRASPLNF. The bases are TGTGCCAGCAGCCTCAACAGGGCTTCACCCCTCAACTTT.